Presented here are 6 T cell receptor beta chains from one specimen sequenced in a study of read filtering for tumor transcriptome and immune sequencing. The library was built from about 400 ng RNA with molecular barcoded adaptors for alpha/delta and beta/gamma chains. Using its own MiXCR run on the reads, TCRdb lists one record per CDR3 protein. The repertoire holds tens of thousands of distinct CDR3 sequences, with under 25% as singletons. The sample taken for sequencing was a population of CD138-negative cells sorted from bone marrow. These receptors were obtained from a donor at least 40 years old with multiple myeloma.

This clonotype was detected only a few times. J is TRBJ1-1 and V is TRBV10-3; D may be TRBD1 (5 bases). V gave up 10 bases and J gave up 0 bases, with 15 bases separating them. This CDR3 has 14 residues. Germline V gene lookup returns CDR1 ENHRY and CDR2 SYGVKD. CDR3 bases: TGTGCCACGGGGACGGGGAGATTGAACACTGAAGCTTTCTTT. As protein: CATGTGRLNTEAFF.

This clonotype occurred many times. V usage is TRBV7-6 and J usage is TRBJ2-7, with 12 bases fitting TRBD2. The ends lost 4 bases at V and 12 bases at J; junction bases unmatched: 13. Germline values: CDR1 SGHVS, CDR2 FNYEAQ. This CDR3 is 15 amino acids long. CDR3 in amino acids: CASSSEPGLAGSTYF. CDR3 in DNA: TGTGCCAGCAGCTCGGAACCGGGACTAGCGGGCTCGACGTACTTC. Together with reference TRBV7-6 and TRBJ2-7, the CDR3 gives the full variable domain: GAGVSQSPRYKVTKRGQDVALRCDPISGHVSLYWYRQALGQGPEFLTYFNYEAQQDKSGLPNDRFSAERPEGSISTLTIQRTEQRDSAMYRCASSSEPGLAGSTYFGPGTRLTVT.

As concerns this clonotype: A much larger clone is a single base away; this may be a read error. CDR3 loop: CASKALGQGFGEPFF. CDR3 DNA sequence: TGTGCCAGCAAGGCCCTGGGACAGGGGTTCGGGGAGCCGTTTTTT. V usage is TRBV6-1 and J usage is TRBJ2-2; the match to TRBD1 covers 10 bases. The CDR3 sequence is 15 residues long. CDR1 is MNHNS and CDR2 is SASEGT in the germline V gene.

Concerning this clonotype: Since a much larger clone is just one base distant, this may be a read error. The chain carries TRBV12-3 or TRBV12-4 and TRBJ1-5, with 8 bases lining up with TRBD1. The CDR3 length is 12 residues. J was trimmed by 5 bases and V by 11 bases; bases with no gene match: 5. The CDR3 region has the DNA TGTGCCTCGTCAGGGGGCGATCAGCCCCAGCATTTT. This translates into CASSGGDQPQHF.

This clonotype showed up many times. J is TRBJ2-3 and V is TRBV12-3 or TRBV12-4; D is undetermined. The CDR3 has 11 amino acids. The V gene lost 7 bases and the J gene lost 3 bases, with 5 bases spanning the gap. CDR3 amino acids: CASIGTDTQYF. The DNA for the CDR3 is TGTGCCAGCATAGGAACAGATACGCAGTATTTT.

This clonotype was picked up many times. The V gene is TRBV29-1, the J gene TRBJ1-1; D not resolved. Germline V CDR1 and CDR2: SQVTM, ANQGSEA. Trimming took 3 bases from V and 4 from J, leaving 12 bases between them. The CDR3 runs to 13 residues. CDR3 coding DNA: TGCAGCGTTGAGGAGCGGAGCGGCACTGAAGCTTTCTTT. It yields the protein CSVEERSGTEAFF. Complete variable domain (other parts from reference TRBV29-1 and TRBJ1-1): SAVISQKPSRDICQRGTSLTIQCQVDSQVTMMFWYRQQPGQSLTLIATANQGSEATYESGFVIDKFPISRPNLTFSTLTVSNMSPEDSSIYLCSVEERSGTEAFFGQGTRLTVV.